This passage covers 26 T cell receptor beta chains from one sample sequenced in a study of cytomegalovirus exposure and HLA in healthy donors (dated by TCRdb to the late 2010s). Preparation of the library involved the immunoSEQ multiplex PCR assay. For the multiplex PCR, a mixture combining 60 forward primers for TCR Vbeta segments and 13 reverse primers for TCR Jbeta segments was used. This immuneACCESS table, as held by TCRdb, lists in-frame sequences with V and J called but not all clones. Of the missing ones, under half trace to an unresolved V gene in checked studies; the others have no known cause. The sample table holds about 200,000 clones, of which roughly four fifths were seen once. The ten largest clones take up 6% to 8% of the sample. Material: PBMCs. These receptors came from a woman between 45 and 60 years old in good health and CMV-seropositive.

The chain combines TRBV6-5 with TRBJ1-5; D is possibly TRBD1 (6 bases). In germline, CDR1 is MNHEY, CDR2 SVGAGI. The CDR3 has 14 amino acids. Trimming pared 8 bases from V and 6 bases from J, leaving 17 bases between. The chain's CDR3 is CASGREGTFQPQHF. The CDR3 nucleotides are TGTGCCAGCGGCAGAGAGGGGACATTTCAGCCCCAGCATTTT.

This chain connects TRBV7-9 to TRBJ2-1; TRBD1 matches at 9 bases. This CDR3 is built from 17 residues. V shed 0 bases, J shed 8 bases, and the junction held 11 bases outside the gene matches. Per the germline V gene, CDR1 is SEHNR and CDR2 is FQNEAQ (reference sequence). The DNA of the CDR3 is TGTGCCAGCAGCTTAGCGACGGGACAGGGATGGGCGGATGAGCAGTTCTTC. Residues: CASSLATGQGWADEQFF.

This clone has only a few counts. The chain employs TRBV28 and TRBJ1-3; 7 nucleotides line up with TRBD1. Looked up from germline, CDR1 is MDHEN and CDR2 is SYDVKM. Trimming took 5 bases from V and 0 from J; bases not matched to a gene: 10. CDR3 length: 17 amino acids. As DNA, the CDR3 is TGTGCCAGCAGTCCCGGGACAGAATTAACCTCTGGAAACACCATATATTTT. Encoded protein: CASSPGTELTSGNTIYF.

The chain couples TRBV4-1 to TRBJ2-7, with 8 positions matching TRBD1. CDR1 is MGHRA and CDR2 is YSYEKL in the germline V gene. The CDR3 is 13 residues long. V lost 3 bases to trimming and J lost 5 bases; unmatched junction nucleotides: 3. CDR3 protein: CASSQDRADEQYF. Written as DNA, the CDR3 is TGCGCCAGCAGCCAGGACAGGGCCGACGAGCAGTACTTC.

Worth noting for this clone: A read error may produce the germline difference seen at one junction end. J is TRBJ1-2 and V is TRBV7-9, with D maybe TRBD1 (6 bases). The germline CDR1 and CDR2 sequences are SEHNR and FQNEAQ (reference sequence). The CDR3 contains 12 residues. Written as DNA, the CDR3 is TGTTCCAGCAGTTTACAGGGTGGCGGCTACACCTTC. It codes for CSSSLQGGGYTF.

The chain joins TRBV28 to TRBJ1-1; tentatively, D is TRBD1 (6 bases). Germline-derived CDR1 and CDR2 are MDHEN and SYDVKM. Trimming removed 8 bases at V and 1 base at J, with 14 bases between. The CDR3 sequence is 14 residues long. The CDR3 loop reads CASFPGGQNTEAFF. The DNA for the CDR3 is TGTGCCAGCTTTCCGGGGGGACAGAACACTGAAGCTTTCTTT.

The V gene is TRBV28, the J gene TRBJ2-3; no firm D call. Trimming stripped 3 bases from V and 0 bases from J, with 10 bases between. Per germline, CDR1 MDHEN and CDR2 SYDVKM. This CDR3 has 15 residues. CDR3 in DNA: TGTGCCAGCAGTTTTCGTCAGTATAGCACAGATACGCAGTATTTT. Its translation: CASSFRQYSTDTQYF.

The CDR3 nucleotides read TGTGCCAGCAGCTACGGCGGGAGGGCAGCAGATACGCAGTATTTT. Amino acid sequence: CASSYGGRAADTQYF. The chain has TRBV5-4 and TRBJ2-3; TRBD2 aligns across 9 bases. CDR1 SGHNT and CDR2 YYREEE come from the germline V gene (reference sequence). The junction had 6 bases not matched to a gene; V was cut back by 3 bases and J by 4 bases. The CDR3 runs to 15 residues.

The J gene is TRBJ2-1, the V gene TRBV18; TRBD2 matches at 8 bases. V was clipped by 5 bases and J by 10 bases; unmatched bases: 10. The CDR3 is made up of 14 amino acids. CDR1 KGHSH and CDR2 LQKENI come from the germline V gene. CDR3 protein: CASSSPGLEEEQFF. CDR3 nucleotide sequence: TGTGCCAGCTCATCGCCGGGACTAGAAGAGGAGCAGTTCTTC.

The rearrangement uses TRBV6-1 and TRBJ1-1; 7 bases match TRBD1. J was trimmed by 5 bases and V by 7 bases; bases with no gene match: 4. CDR3 length: 12 residues. Germline CDR1 and CDR2: MNHNS and SASEGT. CDR3 nucleotide sequence: TGTGCCAGCACACAGGGGAGGACTGAAGCTTTCTTT. It yields the protein CASTQGRTEAFF.

This rearrangement joins TRBV6-6 to TRBJ2-5, with 8 bases that match TRBD1. From germline, CDR1 is MNHNY and CDR2 SVGAGI (reference sequence). The CDR3 contains 15 residues. The V segment lost 6 bases and the J segment 3 bases; nucleotides outside the gene matches: 9. The CDR3, as DNA: TGTGCCAGCAGACCTACGGACAGGGAAGAAGAGACCCAGTACTTC. Its translation is CASRPTDREEETQYF.

The rearrangement uses TRBV7-6 and TRBJ2-1; 11 bases are a match to TRBD2. J lost 5 bases, V lost 4 bases, and 4 bases had no gene match. The CDR3 is 15 amino acids. Germline-derived CDR1 and CDR2 are SGHVS and FNYEAQ. In DNA, the CDR3 is TGTGCCAGCAGCTCTAGCGGGGGGAACCACAATGAGCAGTTCTTC. This encodes CASSSSGGNHNEQFF.

The chain joins TRBV5-4 to TRBJ1-2, with a tentative D call TRBD1 (6 bases). The length of the CDR3 is 17 residues. V was cut by 0 bases and J by 7 bases, with 22 bases left in between. Germline CDR1 and CDR2: SGHNT and YYREEE (reference sequence). The CDR3 loop is CASSLAGRDTIVGGYTF. The CDR3 DNA follows: TGTGCCAGCAGCTTGGCTGGCAGGGACACAATCGTGGGTGGCTACACCTTC.

The rearrangement links TRBV9 to TRBJ2-5; 9 nucleotides agree with TRBD1. Germline V gene lookup returns CDR1 SGDLS and CDR2 YYNGEE. After removal of 4 bases from V and 4 bases from J, the junction contained 5 bases not matched to a gene. The CDR3 contains 14 residues. As DNA, the CDR3 is TGTGCCAGCAGCTTGGGGACAGGGCGAGAGACCCAGTACTTC. This gives the protein CASSLGTGRETQYF.

This sequence joins TRBV6-6 and TRBJ2-2, with D tentatively TRBD2 (6 bases). Germline V lookup: CDR1 MNHNY, CDR2 SVGAGI (reference sequence). The CDR3 length is 14 residues. V was shortened by 6 bases and J by 1 base, with 9 bases between the two germline ends. The CDR3 is CASSVEGNTGELFF. The CDR3 DNA follows: TGTGCCAGCAGCGTGGAGGGGAACACCGGGGAGCTGTTTTTT.

The chain uses TRBV15 and TRBJ1-2; D gene ambiguous. CDR1 is LNHNV and CDR2 is YYDKDF in the germline V gene (reference sequence). V lost 5 bases, J lost 3 bases, and 13 bases lay in between. The CDR3 sequence is 14 residues long. As DNA, the CDR3 is TGTGCCACCAGCGAGAGGCCCCGGGACTATGGCTACACCTTC. Translation gives CATSERPRDYGYTF.

The genes are TRBV5-4 and TRBJ1-1, with 7 bases matching TRBD1. The CDR3 spans 13 residues. Germline V gives CDR1 SGHNT, CDR2 YYREEE (reference sequence). The trim removed 4 bases at V and 7 bases at J, leaving 7 bases unmatched. The CDR3: CASSARDSYEAFF. Written as DNA, the CDR3 is TGTGCCAGCAGCGCAAGGGACAGCTATGAAGCTTTCTTT.

This rearrangement joins TRBV7-2 to TRBJ1-1, with 9 bases identical to TRBD1. The CDR3 consists of 16 residues. Losses at the gene ends were 3 bases for V and 4 bases for J; bases not matched to a gene: 9. Germline CDR1 is SGHTA and CDR2 is FQGNSA. The CDR3 DNA sequence: TGTGCCAGCAGCTTCGGGCCAACAGGGGGCGGCACTGAAGCTTTCTTT. It specifies CASSFGPTGGGTEAFF.

This clone was observed once. V usage is TRBV10-2 and J usage is TRBJ2-7; D is ambiguous. V was cut by 0 bases and J by 1 base, with 7 bases left in between. Germline V lookup: CDR1 WSHSY, CDR2 SAAADI. This CDR3 contains 14 residues. The CDR3 nucleotides are TGCGCCAGCAGTGAGTCGGGCTCGTCCTACGAGCAGTACTTC. It codes for CASSESGSSYEQYF.

The chain carries TRBV19 and TRBJ2-6; D perhaps matches TRBD2 (6 bases). Germline V gives CDR1 LNHDA, CDR2 SQIVND (reference sequence). Deletions cut 6 bases from V and 0 bases from J, with 18 bases between. CDR3 length equals 18 residues. CDR3 DNA sequence: TGTGCCAGTAGCGAACTCGGGACTTCAGCCTCTGGGGCCAACGTCCTGACTTTC. Translation: CASSELGTSASGANVLTF.

The rearrangement links TRBV7-9 to TRBJ2-4; 8 bases are shared with TRBD2. Germline V gives CDR1 SEHNR, CDR2 FQNEAQ (reference sequence). The CDR3 runs 14 residues. The junction had 5 bases not matched to a gene; V was cut back by 2 bases and J by 8 bases. CDR3 amino acids: CASSLSAGGDIQYF. The CDR3 nucleotides are TGTGCCAGCAGCTTAAGCGCGGGGGGAGACATTCAGTACTTC.

V and J are TRBV29-1 and TRBJ2-5; TRBD2 is a possible D gene (6 bases). The V and J ends lost 3 bases and 2 bases respectively, with 13 bases between them. The CDR3 sequence is 14 residues long. Germline-derived CDR1 and CDR2 are SQVTM and ANQGSEA. In DNA form, the CDR3 reads TGCAGCGTTGAGGGGCAGGGAGGACAAGAGACCCAGTACTTC. As protein: CSVEGQGGQETQYF.

This clone has more than one count but fewer than ten. This chain connects TRBV28 to TRBJ1-1; D ambiguous. V was pared by 1 base and J by 2 bases, with 5 bases between. The CDR3 totals 13 residues. Germline V gene lookup returns CDR1 MDHEN and CDR2 SYDVKM. In nucleotides, the CDR3 is TGTGCCAGCAGTTTATACAGTAACACTGAAGCTTTCTTT. Translated: CASSLYSNTEAFF.

This chain connects TRBV28 to TRBJ2-7, with 13 nucleotides matching TRBD2. This CDR3 has 14 residues. The V gene's germline CDR1 is MDHEN and CDR2 SYDVKM. V gave up 8 bases and J gave up 8 bases; unmatched junction bases: 9. The CDR3 DNA is TGTGCCAGCGGGACTAGCGGGAATCTTGGGCAGCAGTACTTC. Translating it yields CASGTSGNLGQQYF.

CDR3 DNA sequence: TGTGCCAGCAGCGCCCAGGGTGACACTGAAGCTTTCTTT. Its translation: CASSAQGDTEAFF. This chain joins TRBV9 and TRBJ1-1; D perhaps matches TRBD1 (5 bases). CDR1 SGDLS and CDR2 YYNGEE come from the germline V gene. Trimming cost V 3 bases and J 3 bases, with 9 bases left between them. The CDR3 loop spans 13 amino acids.

The rearrangement joins TRBV5-1 to TRBJ2-7; 7 nucleotides line up with TRBD2. V shed 2 bases and J 0 bases; nucleotides not matched to a gene: 5. Germline V lookup: CDR1 SGHRS, CDR2 YFSETQ. This CDR3 region has 15 residues. The CDR3 DNA reads as TGCGCCAGCAGCTTCGGCGGGAGTGACTCCTACGAGCAGTACTTC. This translates into CASSFGGSDSYEQYF. Full variable domain (remainder filled in from reference TRBV5-1 and TRBJ2-7): KAGVTQTPRYLIKTRGQQVTLSCSPISGHRSVSWYQQTPGQGLQFLFEYFSETQRNKGNFPGRFSGRQFSNSRSEMNVSTLELGDSALYLCASSFGGSDSYEQYFGPGTRLTVT.